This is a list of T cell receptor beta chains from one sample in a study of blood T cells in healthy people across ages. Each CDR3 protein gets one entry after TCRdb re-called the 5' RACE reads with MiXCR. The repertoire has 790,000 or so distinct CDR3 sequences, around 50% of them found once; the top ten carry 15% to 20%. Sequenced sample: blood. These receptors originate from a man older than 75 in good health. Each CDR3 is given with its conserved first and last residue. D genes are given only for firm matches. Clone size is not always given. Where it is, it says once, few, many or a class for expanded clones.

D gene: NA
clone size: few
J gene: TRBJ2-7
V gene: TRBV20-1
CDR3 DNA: TGCAGTGCTTCATGGTCCACCTACGAGCAGTACTTC
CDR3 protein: CSASWSTYEQYF

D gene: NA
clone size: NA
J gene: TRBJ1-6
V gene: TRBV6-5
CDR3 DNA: TGTGCCAGCACTCGGGGAGGGCCCAATTCACCCCTCCACTTT
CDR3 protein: CASTRGGPNSPLHF

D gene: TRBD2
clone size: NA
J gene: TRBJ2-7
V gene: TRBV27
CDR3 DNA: TGTGCCAGCAGTCAGACTAGCGGGAGAGTCTCCTACGAGCAGTACTTC
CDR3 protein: CASSQTSGRVSYEQYF

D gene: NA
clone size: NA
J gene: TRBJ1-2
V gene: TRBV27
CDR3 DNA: TGTGCCAGCAGCCCTGGCCTGGGCTACACCTTC
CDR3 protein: CASSPGLGYTF

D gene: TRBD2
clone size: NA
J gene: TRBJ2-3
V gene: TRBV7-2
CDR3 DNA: TGTGCCAGCAGTTTAATTACGGCGGGAGGGGCAGATACGCAGTATTTT
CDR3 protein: CASSLITAGGADTQYF

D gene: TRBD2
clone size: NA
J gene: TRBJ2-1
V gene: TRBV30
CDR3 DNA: TGTGCCTGGATGAGAGCGGGAGGTGAGACCCAGTTCTTC
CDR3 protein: CAWMRAGGETQFF

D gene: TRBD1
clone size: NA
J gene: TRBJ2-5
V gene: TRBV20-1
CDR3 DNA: TGCAGTGCTAGAGACGATATAACAGGGGGAGTGGGAGAGACCCAGTACTTC
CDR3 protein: CSARDDITGGVGETQYF

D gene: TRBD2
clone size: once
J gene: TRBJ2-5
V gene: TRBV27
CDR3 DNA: TGTGCCAGCAGTTTAACCCGGGCGGGAGGCGAGACCCAGTACTTC
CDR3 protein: CASSLTRAGGETQYF

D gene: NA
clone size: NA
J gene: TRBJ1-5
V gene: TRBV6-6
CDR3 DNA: TGTGCCAGCAGTCCCTCGACAGGCCGCCAGCCCCAGCATTTT
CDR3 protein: CASSPSTGRQPQHF

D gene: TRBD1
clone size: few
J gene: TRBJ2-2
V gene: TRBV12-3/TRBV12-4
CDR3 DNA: TGTGCCAGCAGCACCGGACAGGCGAACACCGGGGAGCTGTTTTTT
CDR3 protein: CASSTGQANTGELFF

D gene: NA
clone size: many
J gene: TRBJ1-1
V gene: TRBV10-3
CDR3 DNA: TGTGCCATCAGTGAGTTACAGGGTAGGGGCACTGAAGCTTTCTTT
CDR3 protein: CAISELQGRGTEAFF

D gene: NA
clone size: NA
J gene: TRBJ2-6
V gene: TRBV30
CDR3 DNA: TGTGCCTGGAGTCTGAGCGCTGGGGCCAACGTCCTGACTTTC
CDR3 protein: CAWSLSAGANVLTF

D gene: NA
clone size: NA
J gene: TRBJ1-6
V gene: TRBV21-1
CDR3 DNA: TGTGCCAGCAGCATCGCAGGCTCTGACGATTCACCCCTCCACTTT
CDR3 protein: CASSIAGSDDSPLHF

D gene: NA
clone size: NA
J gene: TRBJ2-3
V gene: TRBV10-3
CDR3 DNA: TGTGCCATCAGTGATGGTGTTACCCCGCAGTATTTT
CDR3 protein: CAISDGVTPQYF

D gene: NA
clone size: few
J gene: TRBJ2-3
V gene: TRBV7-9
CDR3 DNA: TGTGCCAGCAGCGCCGAACGGTGGGATACGCAGTATTTT
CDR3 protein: CASSAERWDTQYF

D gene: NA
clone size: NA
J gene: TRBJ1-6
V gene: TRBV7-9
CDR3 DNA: TGTGCCAGCAGCCGCGGCAGGCCCTATAATTCACCCCTCCACTTT
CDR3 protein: CASSRGRPYNSPLHF

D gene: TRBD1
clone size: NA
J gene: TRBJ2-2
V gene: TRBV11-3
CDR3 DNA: TGTGCCAGCAGCCTAACAGGGGTCGCCGCCGGGGAGCTGTTTTTT
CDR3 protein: CASSLTGVAAGELFF

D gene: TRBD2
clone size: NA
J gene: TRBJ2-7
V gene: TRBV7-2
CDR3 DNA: TGTGCCAGCTGGGGGGGGTCCTACGAGCAGTACTTC
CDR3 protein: CASWGGSYEQYF

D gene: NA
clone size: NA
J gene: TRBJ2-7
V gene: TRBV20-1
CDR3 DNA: TGCAGTGCCCCGAGGGCAGGGAGATCTTGGTTCTATGAGCAGTACTTC
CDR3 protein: CSAPRAGRSWFYEQYF

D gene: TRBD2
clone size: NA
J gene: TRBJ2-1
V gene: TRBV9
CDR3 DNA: TGTGCCAGCAGCGCCCTAGCGGGAGACGGAAATGAGCAGTTCTTC
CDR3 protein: CASSALAGDGNEQFF

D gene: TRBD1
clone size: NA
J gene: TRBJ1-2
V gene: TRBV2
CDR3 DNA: TGTGCCAGCAGTGAACAGGGGGCGGGTGGCTACACCTTC
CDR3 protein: CASSEQGAGGYTF

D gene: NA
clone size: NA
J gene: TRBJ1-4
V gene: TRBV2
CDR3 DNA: TGTGCCTGCAGTGAAAGTACAAAACTGTTTTTT
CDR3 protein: CACSESTKLFF

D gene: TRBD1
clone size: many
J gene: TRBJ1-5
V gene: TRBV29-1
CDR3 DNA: TGCAGCGTTCCGGGACAGGGGAATCAGCCCCAGCATTTT
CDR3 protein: CSVPGQGNQPQHF

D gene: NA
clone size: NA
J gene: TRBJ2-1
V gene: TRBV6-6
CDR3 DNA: TGTGCCAGCACGACTGAAAATGAGCAGTTCTTC
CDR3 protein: CASTTENEQFF

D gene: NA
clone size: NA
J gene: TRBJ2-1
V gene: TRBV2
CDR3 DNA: TGTGCCAGCGGAGGAGTAGGCGAGAATGAGCAGTTCTTC
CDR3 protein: CASGGVGENEQFF

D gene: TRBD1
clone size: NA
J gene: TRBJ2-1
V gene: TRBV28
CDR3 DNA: TGTGCCACCACGGACAGGGTGAATGAGCAGTTCTTC
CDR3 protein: CATTDRVNEQFF

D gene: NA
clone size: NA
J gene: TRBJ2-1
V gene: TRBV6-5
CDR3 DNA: TGTGCCAGCAGGCCCCTGGGACTTCTAAATGAGCAGTTCTTC
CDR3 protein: CASRPLGLLNEQFF

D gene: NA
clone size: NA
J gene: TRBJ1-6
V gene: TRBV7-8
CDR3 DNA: TGTGCCAGCAGCTTAGGCCTTTATAATTCACCCCTCCACTTT
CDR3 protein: CASSLGLYNSPLHF

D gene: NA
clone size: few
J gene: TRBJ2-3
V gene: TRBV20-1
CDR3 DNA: TGCAGTGCTAGAGTAGGCACTAGCACAGATACGCAGTATTTT
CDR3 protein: CSARVGTSTDTQYF

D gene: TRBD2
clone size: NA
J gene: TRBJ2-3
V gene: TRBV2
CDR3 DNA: TGTGCCAGCAGTGATCTAGGCGGGGGTGATACGCAGTATTTT
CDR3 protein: CASSDLGGGDTQYF

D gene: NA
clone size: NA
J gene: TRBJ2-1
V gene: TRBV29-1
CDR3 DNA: TGCAGCGTTGCAGTAGCAGAGACCCAGTTCTTC
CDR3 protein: CSVAVAETQFF

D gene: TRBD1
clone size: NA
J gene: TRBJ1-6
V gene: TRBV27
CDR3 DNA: TGTGCCAGCGGCCAGGAGACAGGGCGGTCACCCCTCCACTTT
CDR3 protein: CASGQETGRSPLHF

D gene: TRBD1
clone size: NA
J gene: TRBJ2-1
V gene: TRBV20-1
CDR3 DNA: TGCAGTGCAAGGGACAGGGTCGTTCTCAATGAGCAGTTCTTC
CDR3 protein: CSARDRVVLNEQFF

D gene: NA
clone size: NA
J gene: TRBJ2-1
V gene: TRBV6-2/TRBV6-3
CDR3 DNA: TGTGCCAGCACCGGGGGTTTCTATGAGCAGTTCTTC
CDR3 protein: CASTGGFYEQFF

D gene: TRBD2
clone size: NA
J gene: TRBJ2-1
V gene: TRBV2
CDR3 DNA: TGTGCCAGCAATTCCCTAGCGGGAGCTAATGAGCAGTTCTTC
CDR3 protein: CASNSLAGANEQFF

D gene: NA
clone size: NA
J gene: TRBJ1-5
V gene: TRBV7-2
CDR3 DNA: TGTGCCAGCAGCTTAGGGGGGGCAAGCCATCAGCCCCAGCATTTT
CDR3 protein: CASSLGGASHQPQHF

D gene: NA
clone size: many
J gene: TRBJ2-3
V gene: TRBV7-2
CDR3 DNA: TGTGCCAGCACCTTTGGCCGGAGCACAGATACGCAGTATTTT
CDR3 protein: CASTFGRSTDTQYF

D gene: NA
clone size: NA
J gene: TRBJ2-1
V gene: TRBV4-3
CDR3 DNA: TGCGCCAGCAGCCAAGTTGCGGCGGATTACAATGAGCAGTTCTTC
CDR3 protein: CASSQVAADYNEQFF

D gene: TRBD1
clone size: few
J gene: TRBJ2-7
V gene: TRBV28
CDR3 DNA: TGTGCCAGCAGTTTGTCCGGGACAGGGAACGAGCAGTACTTC
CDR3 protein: CASSLSGTGNEQYF

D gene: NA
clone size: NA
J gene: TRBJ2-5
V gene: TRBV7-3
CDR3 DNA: TGTGCCAGCAGCTTAGTTCGGGGTCGAGAGCAGTACTTC
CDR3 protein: CASSLVRGREQYF

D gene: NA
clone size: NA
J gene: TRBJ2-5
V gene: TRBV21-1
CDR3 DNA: TGTGCCAGCAGCCGAAAAGGTCGGGAGGGCTGGGAGACCCAGTACTTC
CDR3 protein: CASSRKGREGWETQYF

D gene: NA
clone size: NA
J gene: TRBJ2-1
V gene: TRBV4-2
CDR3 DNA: TGTGTCAGCAGCCAATCAGGGACCGGGACCCTCTACAATGAGCAGTTCTTC
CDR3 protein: CVSSQSGTGTLYNEQFF

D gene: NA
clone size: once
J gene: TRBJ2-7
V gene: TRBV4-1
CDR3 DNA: TGCGCCAGCAGCCGGACCGGGCCCCCCGACGAGCAGTACTTC
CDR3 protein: CASSRTGPPDEQYF

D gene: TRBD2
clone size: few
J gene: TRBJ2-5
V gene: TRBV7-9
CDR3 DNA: TGTGCCAGCAGCTTAAGACTAGCGGGAGGCGATGAGCAGTACTTC
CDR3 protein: CASSLRLAGGDEQYF

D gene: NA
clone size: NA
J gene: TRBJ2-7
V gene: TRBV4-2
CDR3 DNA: TGTGCCAGCAGCCGCGACTCCTTAACCTACGAGCAGTACTTC
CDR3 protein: CASSRDSLTYEQYF

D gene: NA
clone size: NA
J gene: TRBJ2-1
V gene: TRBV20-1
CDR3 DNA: TGCAGTATTTTAGCGGTGAGCTCCTACAATGAGCAGTTCTTC
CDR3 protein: CSILAVSSYNEQFF

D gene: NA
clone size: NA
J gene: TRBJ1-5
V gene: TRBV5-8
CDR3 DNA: TGTGCCAGCAGCTTGGCCCAGGGGCTTCAGCCCCAGCATTTT
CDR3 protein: CASSLAQGLQPQHF

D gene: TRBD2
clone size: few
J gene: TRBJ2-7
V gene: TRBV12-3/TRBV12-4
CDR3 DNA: TGTGCCAGCAGTTCTACGGGACTAGCTTCCGAGCAGTACTTC
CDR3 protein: CASSSTGLASEQYF

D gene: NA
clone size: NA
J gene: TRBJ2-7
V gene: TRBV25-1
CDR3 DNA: TGTGCCAGCAGTGAAAGGGACGGGACCTACGAGCAGTACTTC
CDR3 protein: CASSERDGTYEQYF

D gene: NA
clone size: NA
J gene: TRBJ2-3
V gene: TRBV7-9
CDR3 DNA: TGTGCCAGCAGCTTAGGTTACCTCACAGATACGCAGTATTTT
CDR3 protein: CASSLGYLTDTQYF

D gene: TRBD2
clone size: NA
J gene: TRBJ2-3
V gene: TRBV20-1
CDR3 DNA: TGCAGTGCCCCCGCGTTCGGACTAGCGGCAACCCCAACGCAGTATTTT
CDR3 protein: CSAPAFGLAATPTQYF

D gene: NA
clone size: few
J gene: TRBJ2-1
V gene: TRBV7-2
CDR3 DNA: TGTGCCAGCAGCCAAGACTACACCTACAATGAGCAGTTCTTC
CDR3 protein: CASSQDYTYNEQFF

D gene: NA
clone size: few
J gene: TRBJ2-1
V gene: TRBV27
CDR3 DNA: TGTGCCAGCAGATCGATCGGACTCGCTGATGAGCAGTTCTTC
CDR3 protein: CASRSIGLADEQFF

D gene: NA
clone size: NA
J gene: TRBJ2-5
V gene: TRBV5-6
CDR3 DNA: TGTGCCAGCAGCTTGCTCCGGGGGATAGGTGAGACCCAGTACTTC
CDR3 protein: CASSLLRGIGETQYF

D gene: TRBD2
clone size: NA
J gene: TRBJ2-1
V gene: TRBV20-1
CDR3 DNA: TGCAGTGCTTTGGGACTAGCGGGAGTCGTTGAGCAGTTCTTC
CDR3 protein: CSALGLAGVVEQFF